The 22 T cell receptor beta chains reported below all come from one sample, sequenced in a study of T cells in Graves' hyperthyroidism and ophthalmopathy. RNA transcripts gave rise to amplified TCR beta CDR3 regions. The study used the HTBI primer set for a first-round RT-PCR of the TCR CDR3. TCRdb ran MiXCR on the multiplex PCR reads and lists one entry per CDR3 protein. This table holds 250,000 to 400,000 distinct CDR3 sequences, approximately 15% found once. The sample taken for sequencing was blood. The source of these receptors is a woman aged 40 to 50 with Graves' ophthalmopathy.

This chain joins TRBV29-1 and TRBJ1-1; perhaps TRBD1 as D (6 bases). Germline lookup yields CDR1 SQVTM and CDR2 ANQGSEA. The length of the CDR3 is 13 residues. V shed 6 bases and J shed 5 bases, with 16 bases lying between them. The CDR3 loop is CSVQGLGRTEAFF. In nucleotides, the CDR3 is TGCAGCGTCCAGGGGCTCGGCCGTACTGAAGCTTTCTTT.

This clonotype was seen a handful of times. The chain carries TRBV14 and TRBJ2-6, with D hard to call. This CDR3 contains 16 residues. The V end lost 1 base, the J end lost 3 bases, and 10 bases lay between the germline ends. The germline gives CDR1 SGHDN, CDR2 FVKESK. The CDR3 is CASSQGPTGGANVLTF. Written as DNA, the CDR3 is TGTGCCAGCAGCCAAGGGCCGACTGGTGGGGCCAACGTCCTGACTTTC.

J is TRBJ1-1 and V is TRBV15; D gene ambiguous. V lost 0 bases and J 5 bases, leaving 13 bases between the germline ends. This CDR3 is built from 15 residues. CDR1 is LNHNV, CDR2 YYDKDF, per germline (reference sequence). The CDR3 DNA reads TGTGCCACCAGCAGAGATCGTAAGTACGGAACTGAAGCTTTCTTT. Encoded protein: CATSRDRKYGTEAFF.

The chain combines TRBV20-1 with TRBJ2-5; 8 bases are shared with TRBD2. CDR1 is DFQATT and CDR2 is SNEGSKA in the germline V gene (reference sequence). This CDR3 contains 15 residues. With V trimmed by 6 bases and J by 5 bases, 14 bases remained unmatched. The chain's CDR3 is CSAPVKRPGGETQYF. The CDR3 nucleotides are TGCAGTGCCCCAGTAAAGCGTCCGGGGGGGGAGACCCAGTACTTC.

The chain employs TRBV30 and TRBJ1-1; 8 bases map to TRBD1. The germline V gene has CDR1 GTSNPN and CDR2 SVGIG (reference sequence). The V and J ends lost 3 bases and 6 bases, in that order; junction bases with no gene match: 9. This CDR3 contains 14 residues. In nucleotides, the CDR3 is TGTGCCTGGAGCCGGGACAGGAGAACTTCTGAAGCTTTCTTT. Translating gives CAWSRDRRTSEAFF.

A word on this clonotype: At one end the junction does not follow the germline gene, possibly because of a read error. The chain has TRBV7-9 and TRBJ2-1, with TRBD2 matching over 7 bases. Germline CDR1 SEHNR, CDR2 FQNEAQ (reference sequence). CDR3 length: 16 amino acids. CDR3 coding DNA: TGTGCCAGCTCACCACCGTCGGGAGGTTCCTACAATGAGCAGCTCTTC. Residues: CASSPPSGGSYNEQLF.

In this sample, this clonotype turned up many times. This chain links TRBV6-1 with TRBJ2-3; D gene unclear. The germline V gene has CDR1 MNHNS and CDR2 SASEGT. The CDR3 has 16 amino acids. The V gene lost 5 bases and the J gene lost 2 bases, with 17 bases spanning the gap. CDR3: CASSYILLSLTDTQYF. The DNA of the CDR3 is TGTGCCAGCAGTTACATCTTGCTCAGCCTCACAGATACGCAGTATTTT.

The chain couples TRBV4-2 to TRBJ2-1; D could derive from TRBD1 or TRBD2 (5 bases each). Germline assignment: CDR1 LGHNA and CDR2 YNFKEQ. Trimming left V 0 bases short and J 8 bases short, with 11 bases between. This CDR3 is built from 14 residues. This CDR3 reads CASSQDPRDHEQFF. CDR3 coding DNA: TGTGCCAGCAGCCAAGATCCAAGGGACCATGAGCAGTTCTTC.

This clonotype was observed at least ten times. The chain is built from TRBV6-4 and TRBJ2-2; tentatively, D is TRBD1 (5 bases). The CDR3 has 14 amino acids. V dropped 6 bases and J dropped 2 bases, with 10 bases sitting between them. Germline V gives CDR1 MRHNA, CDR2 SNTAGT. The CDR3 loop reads CASRPDTNTGELFF. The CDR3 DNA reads TGTGCCAGCAGACCGGACACTAACACCGGGGAGCTGTTTTTT.

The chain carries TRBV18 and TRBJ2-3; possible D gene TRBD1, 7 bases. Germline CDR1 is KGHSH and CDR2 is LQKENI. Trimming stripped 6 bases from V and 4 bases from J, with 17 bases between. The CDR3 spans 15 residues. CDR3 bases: TGTGCCAGCTCCCCAGGCCAGGGGGAGGCAGATACGCAGTATTTT. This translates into CASSPGQGEADTQYF. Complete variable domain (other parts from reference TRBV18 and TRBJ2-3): NAGVMQNPRHLVRRRGQEARLRCSPMKGHSHVYWYRQLPEEGLKFMVYLQKENIIDESGMPKERFSAEFPKEGPSILRIQQVVRGDSAAYFCASSPGQGEADTQYFGPGTRLTVL.

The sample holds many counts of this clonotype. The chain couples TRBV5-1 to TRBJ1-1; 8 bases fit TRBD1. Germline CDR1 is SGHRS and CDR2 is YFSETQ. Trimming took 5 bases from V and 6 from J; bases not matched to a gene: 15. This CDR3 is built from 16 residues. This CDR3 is CASRRETGQGRAEAFF. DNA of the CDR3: TGCGCCAGCAGGCGGGAGACAGGACAGGGTAGGGCTGAAGCTTTCTTT.

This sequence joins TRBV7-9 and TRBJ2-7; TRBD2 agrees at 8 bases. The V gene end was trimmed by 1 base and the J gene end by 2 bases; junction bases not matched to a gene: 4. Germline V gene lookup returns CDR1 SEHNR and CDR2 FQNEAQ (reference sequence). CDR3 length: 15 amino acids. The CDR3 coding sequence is TGTGCCAGCAGCTTAGGTCCAGCGGGGGCCTACGAGCAGTACTTC. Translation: CASSLGPAGAYEQYF.

The CDR3 sequence is CASGQKTILAYNEQFF. The CDR3 bases are TGTGCCAGCGGCCAAAAGACTATCCTCGCCTACAATGAGCAGTTCTTC. The chain has TRBV27 and TRBJ2-1; a possible D gene is TRBD2 (5 bases). This CDR3 comprises 16 residues. Germline V gene data show CDR1 as MNHEY and CDR2 as SMNVEV (reference sequence). V was cut by 8 bases and J by 2 bases, with 19 bases left in between.

This CDR3 is CALEGSGARTQYF. The DNA for the CDR3 is TGTGCCTTGGAGGGCTCGGGAGCTCGTACGCAGTATTTT. This rearrangement joins TRBV30 to TRBJ2-3, with a possible D match to TRBD2 (6 bases). Germline loops: CDR1 GTSNPN, CDR2 SVGIG (reference sequence). The CDR3 runs to 13 residues. Between the trimmed V and J ends, which lost 7 bases and 8 bases, there was a span of 19 bases.

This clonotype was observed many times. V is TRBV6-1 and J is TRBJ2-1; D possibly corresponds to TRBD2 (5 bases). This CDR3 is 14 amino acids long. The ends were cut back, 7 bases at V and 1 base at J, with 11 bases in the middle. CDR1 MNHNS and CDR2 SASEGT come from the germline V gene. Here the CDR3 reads CASTKLGSYNEQFF. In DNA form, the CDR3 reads TGTGCCAGCACCAAACTAGGTTCCTACAATGAGCAGTTCTTC.

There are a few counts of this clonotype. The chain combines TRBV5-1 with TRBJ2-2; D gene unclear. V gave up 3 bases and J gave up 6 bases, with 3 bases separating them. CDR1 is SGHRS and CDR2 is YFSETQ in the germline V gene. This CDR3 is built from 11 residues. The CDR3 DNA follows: TGCGCCAGCAGCTGGTCCGGGGAGCTGTTTTTT. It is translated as CASSWSGELFF.

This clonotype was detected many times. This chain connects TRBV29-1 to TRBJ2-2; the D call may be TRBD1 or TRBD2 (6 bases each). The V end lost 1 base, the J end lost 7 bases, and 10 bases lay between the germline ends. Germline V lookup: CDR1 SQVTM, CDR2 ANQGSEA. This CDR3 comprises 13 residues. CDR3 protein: CSVEGRGRGELFF. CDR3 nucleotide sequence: TGCAGCGTTGAAGGTCGGGGGCGCGGGGAGCTGTTTTTT.

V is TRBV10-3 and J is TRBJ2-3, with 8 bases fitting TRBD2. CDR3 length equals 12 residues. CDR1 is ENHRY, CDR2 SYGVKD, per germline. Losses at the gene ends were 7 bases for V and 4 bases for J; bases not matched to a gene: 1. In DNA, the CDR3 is TGTGCCATCAAGGGACTAGCAGATACGCAGTATTTT. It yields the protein CAIKGLADTQYF.

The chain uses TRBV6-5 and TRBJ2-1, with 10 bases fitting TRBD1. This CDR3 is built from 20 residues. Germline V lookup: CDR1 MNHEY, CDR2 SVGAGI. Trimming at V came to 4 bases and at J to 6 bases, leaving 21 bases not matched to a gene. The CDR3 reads CASSSYLPGTGAYVANEQFF. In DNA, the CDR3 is TGTGCCAGCAGTTCTTACCTTCCCGGGACAGGGGCGTATGTTGCCAATGAGCAGTTCTTC.

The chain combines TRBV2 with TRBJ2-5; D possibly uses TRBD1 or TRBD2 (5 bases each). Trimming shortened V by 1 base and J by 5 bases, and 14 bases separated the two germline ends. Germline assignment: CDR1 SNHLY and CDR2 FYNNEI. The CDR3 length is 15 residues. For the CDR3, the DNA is TGTGCCAGCAGTGAAGTTGGGACCACTCAGGAGACCCAGTACTTC. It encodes CASSEVGTTQETQYF.

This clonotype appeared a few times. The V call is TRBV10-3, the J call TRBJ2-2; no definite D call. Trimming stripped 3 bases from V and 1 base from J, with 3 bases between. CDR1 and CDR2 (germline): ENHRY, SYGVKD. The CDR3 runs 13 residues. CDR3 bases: TGTGCCATCAGTGAATTGAACACCGGGGAGCTGTTTTTT. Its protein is CAISELNTGELFF.

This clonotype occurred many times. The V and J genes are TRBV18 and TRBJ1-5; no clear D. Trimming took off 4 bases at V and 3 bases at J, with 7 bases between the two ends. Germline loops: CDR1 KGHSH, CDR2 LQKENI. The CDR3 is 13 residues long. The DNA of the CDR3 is TGTGCCAGCTCACAGGCTTACAATCAGCCCCAGCATTTT. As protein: CASSQAYNQPQHF.